This T cell receptor beta chain was profiled in a study of OX40 agonist ivuxolimab in advanced cancers. The repertoire was sequenced with immunoSEQ multiplex PCR; TCRdb's copy has only in-frame clones and lacks some. The sample records 71,000 or so clones, 85% to 95% being singletons. With V trimmed by 4 bases and J by 0 bases, 6 bases remained unmatched. Germline CDR1 LGHNA, CDR2 YSLEER. The CDR3 runs 18 residues. This clonotype was sampled from an adult with an advanced solid tumor such as melanoma, head and neck, liver or kidney cancer. The rearrangement joins TRBV4-3 to TRBJ2-1; TRBD2 agrees at 13 bases. This material consisted of CD4+ or CD8+ T cells sorted from blood, taken in a trial of the OX40 agonist ivuxolimab. CDR3 DNA: TGCGCCAGCAGCCGGACTAGCGGGGGTGCTGCCTCCTACAATGAGCAGTTCTTC. Encoded protein: CASSRTSGGAASYNEQFF.